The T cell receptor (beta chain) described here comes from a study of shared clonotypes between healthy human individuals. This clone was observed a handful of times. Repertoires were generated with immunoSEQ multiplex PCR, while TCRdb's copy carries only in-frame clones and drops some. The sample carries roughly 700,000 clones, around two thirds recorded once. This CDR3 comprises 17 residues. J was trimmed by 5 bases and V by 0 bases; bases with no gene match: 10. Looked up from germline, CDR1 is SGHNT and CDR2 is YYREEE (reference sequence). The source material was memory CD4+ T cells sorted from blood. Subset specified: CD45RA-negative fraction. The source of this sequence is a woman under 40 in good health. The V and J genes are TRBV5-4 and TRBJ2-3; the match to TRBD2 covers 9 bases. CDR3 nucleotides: TGTGCCAGCAGCTTGGAGCCTAGCGGGATCAGTGTAGATACGCAGTATTTT. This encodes CASSLEPSGISVDTQYF.